The 29 T cell receptor beta chains below come from one sample, sequenced in a study of blood T cell repertoires in COVID-19. Sequencing used immunoSEQ multiplex PCR; TCRdb keeps in-frame clones, though not all of them. The sample carries roughly 100,000 clones, about 92% recorded once. Input material: peripheral blood. The receptor set was obtained from a woman of 80 years or more in a cohort sampled during active COVID-19.

As DNA, the CDR3 is TGTGCCAGTAGTATAGGCCAGGGAGGCGAGCAGTACTTC. Its translation is CASSIGQGGEQYF. The rearrangement joins TRBV19 to TRBJ2-7; weak D call: TRBD2 (6 bases). CDR1 is LNHDA and CDR2 is SQIVND in the germline V gene (reference sequence). CDR3 length equals 13 residues. V lost 1 base and J lost 6, with 10 bases in between.

This rearrangement joins TRBV6-5 to TRBJ2-2; D gene ambiguous. Trimming removed 6 bases at V and 6 bases at J, with 5 bases between. Germline V CDR1 and CDR2: MNHEY, SVGAGI. The CDR3 contains 11 residues. For the CDR3, the DNA is TGTGCCAGCAGCCGGGCCGGGGAGCTGTTTTTT. It is translated as CASSRAGELFF.

This chain uses TRBV4-1 with TRBJ2-7, with D possibly matching TRBD1 (5 bases). This CDR3 spans 18 amino acids. The V end was cut by 0 bases, the J end by 3 bases, with 21 bases between. Germline-derived CDR1 and CDR2 are MGHRA and YSYEKL. CDR3 nucleotide sequence: TGCGCCAGCAGCCAAGAAAGGACGCGACAGTTATCCAGCTACGAGCAGTACTTC. Its protein product is CASSQERTRQLSSYEQYF.

The chain links TRBV4-2 to TRBJ2-2, with 13 nucleotides matching TRBD2. Germline loops: CDR1 LGHNA, CDR2 YNFKEQ. This CDR3 has 16 amino acids. Trimming removed 4 bases from V and 3 bases from J; junction bases left unmatched: 2. The DNA of the CDR3 is TGTGCCAGCAGCCCGGGACTAGCGGGATACACCGGGGAGCTGTTTTTT. This gives the protein CASSPGLAGYTGELFF.

The genes are TRBV3-1 (or the pseudogene TRBV3-2) and TRBJ2-7; D unresolved. Trimming removed 1 base at V and 3 bases at J, with 10 bases between. CDR1 is LGHDT and CDR2 is YNNKEL in the germline V gene (reference sequence). The CDR3 has 14 amino acids. The CDR3 loop is CASSQVGQLYEQYF. CDR3 bases: TGTGCCAGCAGCCAAGTTGGGCAGCTCTACGAGCAGTACTTC.

The chain uses TRBV28 and TRBJ2-5; 10 bases align to TRBD1. V gave up 4 bases and J gave up 4 bases; unmatched junction bases: 9. The length of the CDR3 is 16 residues. Per germline, CDR1 MDHEN and CDR2 SYDVKM. The DNA of the CDR3 is TGTGCCAGCAGTTCCCCGGGACAGGGGTTCGGAGAGACCCAGTACTTC. Amino acid sequence: CASSSPGQGFGETQYF. Based on the CDR3 plus reference TRBV28 and TRBJ2-5, the full variable domain is DVKVTQSSRYLVKRTGEKVFLECVQDMDHENMFWYRQDPGLGLRLIYFSYDVKMKEKGDIPEGYSVSREKKERFSLILESASTNQTSMYLCASSSPGQGFGETQYFGPGTRLLVL.

This chain joins TRBV5-1 and TRBJ2-2; TRBD2 is a possible D gene (6 bases). The CDR3 has 15 amino acids. Trimming shortened V by 4 bases and J by 0 bases, and 10 bases separated the two germline ends. Germline V gene sequence: CDR1 SGHRS, CDR2 YFSETQ. CDR3 residues: CASSQPGANTGELFF. The DNA of the CDR3 is TGCGCCAGCAGCCAGCCGGGGGCGAACACCGGGGAGCTGTTTTTT.

This clone has just a few counts. The rearrangement joins TRBV29-1 to TRBJ1-5, with 10 bases lining up with TRBD1. Unmatched junction bases numbered 9, after V lost 8 bases and J lost 8 bases. Germline V gene sequence: CDR1 SQVTM, CDR2 ANQGSEA. The CDR3 runs 13 residues. CDR3 nucleotides: TGCAGCATATCCGGGACAGGGGACGAGCCCCAGCATTTT. Translating gives CSISGTGDEPQHF.

The gene calls are TRBV21-1 and TRBJ2-7; the table's D call, TRBD2, has no DNA check behind it. TRBV21-1 is described as a pseudogene. The CDR3 covers 14 residues. For the CDR3, the DNA is TGTGCCAGCAGCCGTACCTTAGCGGGAGTAGGGGGGTACTTC. Its protein product is CASSRTLAGVGGYF.

The chain couples TRBV5-4 to TRBJ2-3; D not certain. The CDR3 spans 17 residues. Trimming removed 0 bases from V and 1 base from J, with 15 bases in between. Germline V gene lookup returns CDR1 SGHNT and CDR2 YYREEE (reference sequence). The CDR3 DNA follows: TGTGCCAGCAGCTTGGTAACGGGTCCCCAAGGCACAGATACGCAGTATTTT. Residues: CASSLVTGPQGTDTQYF.

A single count supports this clone. V and J are TRBV7-9 and TRBJ2-5; no reliable D call. This CDR3 has 15 residues. Trimming cost V 0 bases and J 3 bases, with 11 bases left between them. Germline CDR1 SEHNR, CDR2 FQNEAQ (reference sequence). Written as DNA, the CDR3 is TGTGCCAGCAGCTTAGCGCTAAATCATAAAGAGACCCAGTACTTC. It specifies CASSLALNHKETQYF.

The CDR3 region has the DNA TGTGCCATCAGTGAGTCGTCGGGACAGGGGAATCAGCCCCAGCATTTT. It yields the protein CAISESSGQGNQPQHF. The V and J genes are TRBV10-3 and TRBJ1-5; TRBD1 matches 10 bases. The junction had 3 bases not matched to a gene; V was cut back by 0 bases and J by 4 bases. The CDR3 has 16 amino acids. Germline V CDR1 and CDR2: ENHRY, SYGVKD.

The V and J genes are TRBV7-2 and TRBJ2-5, with D maybe TRBD1 (5 bases). Trimming took off 2 bases at V and 1 base at J, with 14 bases between the two ends. CDR1 is SGHTA and CDR2 is FQGNSA in the germline V gene. The CDR3 runs 16 residues. CDR3 region: CASSLRAIRGQETQYF. The CDR3 nucleotides are TGTGCCAGCAGCTTAAGGGCCATTAGGGGCCAAGAGACCCAGTACTTC.

The genes are TRBV7-2 and TRBJ2-7; D uncertain. This CDR3 region has 12 residues. Per the germline V gene, CDR1 is SGHTA and CDR2 is FQGNSA. V lost 5 bases to trimming and J lost 3 bases, with 8 bases between them. The chain's CDR3 is CASSRQDYEQYF. CDR3 nucleotide sequence: TGTGCCAGCAGCCGACAAGACTACGAGCAGTACTTC.

V and J are TRBV6-2 or TRBV6-3 and TRBJ2-1; possible D gene TRBD2, 6 bases. Germline CDR1 MNHEY, CDR2 SVGEGT. The CDR3 contains 15 residues. V lost 2 bases, J lost 7 bases, and 15 bases lay in between. Here the CDR3 DNA reads TGTGCCAGCAGTTACGGGATCTTCCGGGGGAATGAGCAGTTCTTC. It yields the protein CASSYGIFRGNEQFF.

V and J are TRBV18 and TRBJ1-4, with 9 bases identical to TRBD1. The germline V gene has CDR1 KGHSH and CDR2 LQKENI. V was clipped by 0 bases and J by 5 bases; unmatched bases: 4. The CDR3 runs 16 residues. CDR3 protein: CASSPPTGQGNEKLFF. Here the CDR3 DNA reads TGTGCCAGCTCACCACCGACTGGACAGGGGAATGAAAAACTGTTTTTT.

The rearrangement links TRBV3-1 (or the pseudogene TRBV3-2) to TRBJ1-3; D gene uncertain. Germline assignment: CDR1 LGHDT and CDR2 YNNKEL (reference sequence). Trimming took 4 bases from V and 2 from J, leaving 12 bases between them. There are 15 residues in the CDR3. The CDR3, as DNA: TGTGCCAGCAGCCGGCCCCGGGGTCCTGGAAACACCATATATTTT. This translates into CASSRPRGPGNTIYF.

V and J are TRBV28 and TRBJ2-7; 12 bases align to TRBD2. Unmatched junction bases numbered 20, after V lost 2 bases and J lost 12 bases. CDR1 MDHEN and CDR2 SYDVKM come from the germline V gene. CDR3 length: 18 amino acids. CDR3 region: CASSLEREGSSGRGNRYF. The CDR3 coding sequence is TGTGCCAGCAGTTTAGAACGGGAGGGGTCTAGCGGGAGGGGAAATCGGTACTTC.

This clone came up once. The V call is TRBV24-1, the J call TRBJ2-7, with D perhaps TRBD2 (6 bases). CDR3 size: 13 residues. V was clipped by 6 bases and J by 3 bases, with 11 bases between them. CDR1 is KGHDR and CDR2 is SFDVKD in the germline V gene. Here the CDR3 DNA reads TGTGCCACCAGTAGCGGGTCGCACTACGAGCAGTACTTC. Its protein is CATSSGSHYEQYF.

The chain uses TRBV19 and TRBJ1-2; 11 bases are a match to TRBD1. Germline V gives CDR1 LNHDA, CDR2 SQIVND (reference sequence). The CDR3 sequence is 15 residues long. The V and J ends lost 6 bases and 3 bases, in that order; junction bases with no gene match: 6. CDR3: CASRTPGQGDYGYTF. Written as DNA, the CDR3 is TGTGCCAGTAGGACTCCGGGACAGGGGGACTATGGCTACACCTTC.

The V call is TRBV11-2, the J call TRBJ2-2; 7 bases line up with TRBD2. The CDR3 is made up of 15 amino acids. With V trimmed by 1 base and J by 8 bases, 7 bases remained unmatched. The germline gives CDR1 SGHAT, CDR2 FQNNGV. The CDR3 loop is CASSLGLAIGGELFF. In nucleotides, the CDR3 is TGTGCCAGCAGCTTAGGACTAGCAATTGGTGGGGAGCTGTTTTTT.

The J gene is TRBJ2-2, the V gene TRBV19, with 9 bases lining up with TRBD1. Germline V gene sequence: CDR1 LNHDA, CDR2 SQIVND (reference sequence). The CDR3 covers 15 residues. After removal of 7 bases from V and 6 bases from J, the junction contained 9 bases not matched to a gene. CDR3 residues: CASIPGQGFPGELFF. For the CDR3, the DNA is TGTGCCAGTATTCCGGGACAGGGATTCCCCGGGGAGCTGTTTTTT.

This chain uses TRBV5-4 with TRBJ2-7; 10 bases are a match to TRBD2. CDR3 size: 17 residues. The V and J ends lost 0 bases and 2 bases, in that order; junction bases with no gene match: 8. Germline CDR1 is SGHNT and CDR2 is YYREEE (reference sequence). CDR3 in DNA: TGTGCCAGCAGCTTGGTGGCTAGCGGGAGTGTTCCCTACGAGCAGTACTTC. Its protein product is CASSLVASGSVPYEQYF.

The V call is TRBV3-1 (or the pseudogene TRBV3-2), the J call TRBJ2-1, with TRBD2 matching over 12 bases. Trimming at V came to 0 bases and at J to 4 bases, leaving 1 base not matched to a gene. The CDR3 covers 16 residues. Germline-derived CDR1 and CDR2 are LGHDT and YNNKEL (reference sequence). The CDR3 loop reads CASSQDLAGGYNEQFF. CDR3 sequence (DNA): TGTGCCAGCAGCCAAGATCTAGCGGGAGGGTACAATGAGCAGTTCTTC.

This clone occurred once. The genes are TRBV28 and TRBJ1-5; D is ambiguous. CDR1 and CDR2 (germline): MDHEN, SYDVKM. With 3 bases removed from V and 4 bases from J, the gap between germline ends came to 4 bases. The CDR3 loop spans 12 amino acids. The CDR3 here is CASSLTNQPQHF. CDR3 DNA sequence: TGTGCCAGCAGTTTGACAAATCAGCCCCAGCATTTT.

The V call is TRBV5-1, the J call TRBJ1-1; tentatively, D is TRBD1 (5 bases). V lost 4 bases and J 4 bases, leaving 14 bases between the germline ends. CDR1 is SGHRS, CDR2 YFSETQ, per germline. The CDR3 covers 14 residues. This CDR3 reads CASSLEMGRTEAFF. The DNA for the CDR3 is TGCGCCAGCAGCCTCGAGATGGGGCGCACTGAAGCTTTCTTT.

As DNA, the CDR3 is TGTGCCAGCAGTCGACAGGGGTACGAGCAGTACTTC. It yields the protein CASSRQGYEQYF. The chain recombines TRBV27 with TRBJ2-7; 8 bases line up with TRBD1. Germline V gene data show CDR1 as MNHEY and CDR2 as SMNVEV (reference sequence). After removal of 5 bases from V and 4 bases from J, the junction contained 1 base not matched to a gene. CDR3 length: 12 residues.

This clone was seen just once. The V gene is TRBV5-1, the J gene TRBJ1-1; 7 bases are shared with TRBD1. Trimming at V came to 2 bases and at J to 1 base, leaving 5 bases not matched to a gene. The CDR3 consists of 15 residues. Germline V gene data show CDR1 as SGHRS and CDR2 as YFSETQ. Written as DNA, the CDR3 is TGCGCCAGCAGCTTCATGGGACAGAGGAACACTGAAGCTTTCTTT. This codes for CASSFMGQRNTEAFF.

The chain employs TRBV28 and TRBJ2-7, with a possible D match to TRBD1 (5 bases). The CDR3 is made up of 13 amino acids. V was cut by 3 bases and J by 2 bases, with 8 bases left in between. CDR1 MDHEN and CDR2 SYDVKM come from the germline V gene. CDR3 bases: TGTGCCAGCAGTTTTTCAGGGCCCTACGAGCAGTACTTC. The encoded protein is CASSFSGPYEQYF.